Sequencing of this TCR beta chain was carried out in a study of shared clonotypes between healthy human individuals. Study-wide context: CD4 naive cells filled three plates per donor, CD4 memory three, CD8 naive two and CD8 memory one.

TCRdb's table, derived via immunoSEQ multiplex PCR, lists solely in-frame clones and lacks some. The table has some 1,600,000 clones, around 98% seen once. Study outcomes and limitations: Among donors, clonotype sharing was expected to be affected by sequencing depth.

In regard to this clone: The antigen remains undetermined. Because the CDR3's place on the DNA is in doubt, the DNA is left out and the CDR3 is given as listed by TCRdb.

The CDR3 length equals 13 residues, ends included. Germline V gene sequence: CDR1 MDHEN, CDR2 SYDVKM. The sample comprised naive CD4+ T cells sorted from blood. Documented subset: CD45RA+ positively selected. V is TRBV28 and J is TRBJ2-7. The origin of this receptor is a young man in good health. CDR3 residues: CASSSSSGDEQYF.